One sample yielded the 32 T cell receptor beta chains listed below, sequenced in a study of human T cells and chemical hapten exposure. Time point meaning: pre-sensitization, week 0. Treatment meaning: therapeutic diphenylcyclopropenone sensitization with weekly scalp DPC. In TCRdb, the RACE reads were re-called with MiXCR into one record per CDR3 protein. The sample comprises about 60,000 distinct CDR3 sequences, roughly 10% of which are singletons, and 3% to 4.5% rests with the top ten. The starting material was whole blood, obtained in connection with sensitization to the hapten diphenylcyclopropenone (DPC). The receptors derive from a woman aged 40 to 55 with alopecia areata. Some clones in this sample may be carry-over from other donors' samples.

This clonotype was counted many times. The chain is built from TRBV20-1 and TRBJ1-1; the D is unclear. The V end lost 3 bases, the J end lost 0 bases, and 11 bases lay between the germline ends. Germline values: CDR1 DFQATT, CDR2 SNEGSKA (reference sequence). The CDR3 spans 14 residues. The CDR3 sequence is CSARGRAVNTEAFF. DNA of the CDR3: TGCAGTGCTAGGGGTCGGGCTGTGAACACTGAAGCTTTCTTT.

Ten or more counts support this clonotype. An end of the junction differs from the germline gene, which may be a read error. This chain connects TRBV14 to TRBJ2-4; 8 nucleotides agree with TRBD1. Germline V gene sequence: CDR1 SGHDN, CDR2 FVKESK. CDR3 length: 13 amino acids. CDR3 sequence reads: CASSQAPGQAFHF. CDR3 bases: TGTGCCAGCAGCCAAGCCCCGGGACAGGCGTTCCACTTC.

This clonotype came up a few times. The CDR3 nucleotides read TGTGCCAGCAGCACCAAGCCCGGGCGGCCGTATGGCTACACCTTC. Protein sequence: CASSTKPGRPYGYTF. The chain is built from TRBV7-2 and TRBJ1-2; D is unclear. Deletions cut 5 bases from V and 5 bases from J, with 18 bases between. Germline V CDR1 and CDR2: SGHTA, FQGNSA. The CDR3 extends over 15 amino acids.

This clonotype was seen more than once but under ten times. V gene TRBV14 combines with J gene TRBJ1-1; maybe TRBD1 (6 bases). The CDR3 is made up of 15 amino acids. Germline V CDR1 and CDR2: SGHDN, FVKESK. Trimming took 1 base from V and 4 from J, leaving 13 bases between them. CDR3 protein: CASSQVTGLSTEAFF. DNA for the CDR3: TGTGCCAGCAGCCAAGTCACAGGGCTGAGCACTGAAGCTTTCTTT.

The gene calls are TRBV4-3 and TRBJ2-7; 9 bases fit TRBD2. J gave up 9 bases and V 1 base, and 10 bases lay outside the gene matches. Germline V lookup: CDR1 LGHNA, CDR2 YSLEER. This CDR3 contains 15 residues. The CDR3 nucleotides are TGCGCCAGCAGCCAAGCAACCCAGCGGGAGGTTGTGCAGTACTTC. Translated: CASSQATQREVVQYF.

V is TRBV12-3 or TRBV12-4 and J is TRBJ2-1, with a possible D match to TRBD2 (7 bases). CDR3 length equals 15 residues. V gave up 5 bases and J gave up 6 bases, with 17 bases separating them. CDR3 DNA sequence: TGTGCCAGCAGTAGCCTTAGAAGGGGGGGCAATGAGCAGTTCTTC. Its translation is CASSSLRRGGNEQFF.

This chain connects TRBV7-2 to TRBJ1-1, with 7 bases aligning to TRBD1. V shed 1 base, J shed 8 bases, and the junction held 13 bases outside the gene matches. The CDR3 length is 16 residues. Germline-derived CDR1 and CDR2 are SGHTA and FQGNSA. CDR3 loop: CASSLEGAVQGREAFF. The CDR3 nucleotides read TGTGCCAGCAGCTTAGAAGGGGCGGTACAGGGGCGAGAAGCTTTCTTT.

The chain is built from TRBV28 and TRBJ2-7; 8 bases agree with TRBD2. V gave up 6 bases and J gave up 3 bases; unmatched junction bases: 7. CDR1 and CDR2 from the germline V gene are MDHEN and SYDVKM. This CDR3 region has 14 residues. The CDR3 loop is CASSPSGGDYEQYF. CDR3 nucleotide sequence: TGTGCCAGCAGCCCGTCGGGGGGGGACTACGAGCAGTACTTC.

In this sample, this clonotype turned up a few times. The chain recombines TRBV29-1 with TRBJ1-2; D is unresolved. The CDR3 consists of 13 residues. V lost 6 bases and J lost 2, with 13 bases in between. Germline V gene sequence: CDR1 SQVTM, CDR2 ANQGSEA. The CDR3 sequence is CSVLLGENYGYTF. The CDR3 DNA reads TGCAGCGTCCTGTTGGGTGAGAACTATGGCTACACCTTC.

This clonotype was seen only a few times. CDR3 region: CSVGDRGTAQPQHF. The CDR3 DNA is TGCAGCGTAGGGGACAGGGGAACGGCTCAGCCCCAGCATTTT. The J gene is TRBJ1-5, the V gene TRBV29-1; the match to TRBD1 covers 10 bases. CDR1 is SQVTM, CDR2 ANQGSEA, per germline. This CDR3 region has 14 residues. V gave up 6 bases and J gave up 6 bases; unmatched junction bases: 8.

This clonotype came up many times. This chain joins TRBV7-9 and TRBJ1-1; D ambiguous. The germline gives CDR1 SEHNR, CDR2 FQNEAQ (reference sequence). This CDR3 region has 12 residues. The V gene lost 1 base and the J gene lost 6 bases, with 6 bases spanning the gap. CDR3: CASSLGHPEAFF. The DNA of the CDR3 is TGTGCCAGCAGCTTAGGGCACCCTGAAGCTTTCTTT.

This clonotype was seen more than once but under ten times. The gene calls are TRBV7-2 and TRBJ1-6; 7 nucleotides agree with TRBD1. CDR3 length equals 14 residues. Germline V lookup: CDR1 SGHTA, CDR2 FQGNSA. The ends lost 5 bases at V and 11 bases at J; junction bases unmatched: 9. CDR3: CASSLIQGRPPLHF. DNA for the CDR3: TGTGCCAGCAGCCTCATACAGGGGCGGCCACCCCTCCACTTT. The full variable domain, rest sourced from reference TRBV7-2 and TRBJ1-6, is GAGVSQSPSNKVTEKGKDVELRCDPISGHTALYWYRQSLGQGLEFLIYFQGNSAPDKSGLPSDRFSAERTGGSVSTLTIQRTQQEDSAVYLCASSLIQGRPPLHFGNGTRLTVT.

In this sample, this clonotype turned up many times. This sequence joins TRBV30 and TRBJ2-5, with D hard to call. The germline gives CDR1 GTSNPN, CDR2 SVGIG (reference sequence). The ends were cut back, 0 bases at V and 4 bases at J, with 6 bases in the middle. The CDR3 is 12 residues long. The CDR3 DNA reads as TGTGCCTGGAGTGTACAGATAGAGACCCAGTACTTC. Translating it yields CAWSVQIETQYF.

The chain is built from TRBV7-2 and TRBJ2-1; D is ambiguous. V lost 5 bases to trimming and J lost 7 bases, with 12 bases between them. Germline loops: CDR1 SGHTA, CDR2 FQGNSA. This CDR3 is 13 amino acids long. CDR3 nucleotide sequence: TGTGCCAGCAGCCCCCAACCAAAGAATGAGCAGTTCTTC. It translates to CASSPQPKNEQFF.

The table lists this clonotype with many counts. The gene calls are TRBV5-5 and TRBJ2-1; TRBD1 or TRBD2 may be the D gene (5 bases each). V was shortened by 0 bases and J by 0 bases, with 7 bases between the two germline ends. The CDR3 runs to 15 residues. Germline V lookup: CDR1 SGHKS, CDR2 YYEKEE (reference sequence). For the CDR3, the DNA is TGTGCCAGCAGCTTGGGGGGGAGCTCCTACAATGAGCAGTTCTTC. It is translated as CASSLGGSSYNEQFF.

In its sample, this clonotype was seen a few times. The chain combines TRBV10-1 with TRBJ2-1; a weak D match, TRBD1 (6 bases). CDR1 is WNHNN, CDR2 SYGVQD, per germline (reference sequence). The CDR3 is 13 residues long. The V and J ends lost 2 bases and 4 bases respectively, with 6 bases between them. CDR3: CASSEDRYNEQFF. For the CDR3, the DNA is TGCGCCAGCAGTGAGGACAGGTACAATGAGCAGTTCTTC.

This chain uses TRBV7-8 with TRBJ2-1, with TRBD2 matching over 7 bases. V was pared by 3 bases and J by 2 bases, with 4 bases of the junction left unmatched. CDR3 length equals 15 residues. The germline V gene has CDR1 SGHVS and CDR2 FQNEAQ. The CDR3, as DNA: TGTGCCAGCAGCTTCCGGGAGGACCCCTACAATGAGCAGTTCTTC. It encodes CASSFREDPYNEQFF.

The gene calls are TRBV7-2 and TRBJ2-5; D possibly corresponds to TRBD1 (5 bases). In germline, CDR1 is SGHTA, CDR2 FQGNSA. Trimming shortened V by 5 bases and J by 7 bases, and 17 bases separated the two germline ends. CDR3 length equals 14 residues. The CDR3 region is CASSPDMARGTQYF. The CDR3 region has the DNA TGTGCCAGCAGCCCAGATATGGCTAGGGGGACCCAGTACTTC.

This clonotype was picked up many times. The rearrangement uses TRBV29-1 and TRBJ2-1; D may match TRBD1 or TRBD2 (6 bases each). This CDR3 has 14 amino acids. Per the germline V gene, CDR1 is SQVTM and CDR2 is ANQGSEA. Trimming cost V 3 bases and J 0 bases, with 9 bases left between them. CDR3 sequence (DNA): TGCAGCGTTGATTGGGGGGCCTCCTACAATGAGCAGTTCTTC. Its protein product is CSVDWGASYNEQFF.

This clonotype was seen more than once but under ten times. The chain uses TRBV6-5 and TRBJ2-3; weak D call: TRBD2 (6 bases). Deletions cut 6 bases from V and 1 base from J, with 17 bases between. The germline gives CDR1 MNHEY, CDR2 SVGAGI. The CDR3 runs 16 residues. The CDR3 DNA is TGTGCCAGCAGCACCACCGGGACTGGACGCACAGATACGCAGTATTTT. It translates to CASSTTGTGRTDTQYF.

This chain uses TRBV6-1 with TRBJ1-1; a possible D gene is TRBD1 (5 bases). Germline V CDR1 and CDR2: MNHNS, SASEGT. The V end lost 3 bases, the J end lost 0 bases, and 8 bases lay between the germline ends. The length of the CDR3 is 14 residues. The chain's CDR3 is CASSDRQMNTEAFF. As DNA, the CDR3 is TGTGCCAGCAGTGATAGACAGATGAACACTGAAGCTTTCTTT.

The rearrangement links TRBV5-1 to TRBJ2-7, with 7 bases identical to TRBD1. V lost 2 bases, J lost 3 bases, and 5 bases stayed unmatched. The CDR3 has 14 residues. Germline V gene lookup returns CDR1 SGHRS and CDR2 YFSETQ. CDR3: CASSLADRIYEQYF. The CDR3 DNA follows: TGCGCCAGCAGCTTAGCGGACAGGATCTACGAGCAGTACTTC.

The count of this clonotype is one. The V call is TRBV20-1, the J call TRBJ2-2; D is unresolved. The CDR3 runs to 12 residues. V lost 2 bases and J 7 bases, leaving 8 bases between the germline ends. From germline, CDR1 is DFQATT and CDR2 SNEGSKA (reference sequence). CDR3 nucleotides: TGCAGTGCTAGATACGGCGGCGGGGAGCTGTTTTTT. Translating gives CSARYGGGELFF.

CDR3 bases: TGTGCCAGCAGACCCCGTGAGAGAAGAATGCCCCAAGAGACCCAGTACTTC. This translates into CASRPRERRMPQETQYF. The gene calls are TRBV12-3 or TRBV12-4 and TRBJ2-5, with D hard to call. There are 17 residues in the CDR3. V was trimmed by 6 bases and J by 1 base, leaving 21 bases between them.

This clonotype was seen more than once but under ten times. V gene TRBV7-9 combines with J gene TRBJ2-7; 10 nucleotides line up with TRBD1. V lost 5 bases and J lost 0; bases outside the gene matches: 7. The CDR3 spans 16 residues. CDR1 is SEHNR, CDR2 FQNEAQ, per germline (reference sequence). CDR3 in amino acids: CASSARDRGFSYEQYF. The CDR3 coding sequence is TGTGCCAGCAGCGCCCGGGACAGGGGATTCTCCTACGAGCAGTACTTC.

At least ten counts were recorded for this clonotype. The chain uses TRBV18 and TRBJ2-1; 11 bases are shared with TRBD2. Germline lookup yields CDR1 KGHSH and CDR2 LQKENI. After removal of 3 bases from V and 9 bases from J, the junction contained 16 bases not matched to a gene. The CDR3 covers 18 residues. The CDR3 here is CASSPLVMASGRKSEQFF. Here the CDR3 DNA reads TGTGCCAGCTCACCCCTCGTGATGGCTAGCGGGAGGAAAAGTGAGCAGTTCTTC.

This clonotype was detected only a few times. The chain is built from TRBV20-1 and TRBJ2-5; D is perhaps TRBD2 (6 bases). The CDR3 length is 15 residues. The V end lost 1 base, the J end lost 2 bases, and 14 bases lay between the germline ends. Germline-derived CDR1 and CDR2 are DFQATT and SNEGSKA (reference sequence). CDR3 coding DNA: TGCAGTGCTAGAGGCCCAGCGGGTAGACAAGAGACCCAGTACTTC. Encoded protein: CSARGPAGRQETQYF.

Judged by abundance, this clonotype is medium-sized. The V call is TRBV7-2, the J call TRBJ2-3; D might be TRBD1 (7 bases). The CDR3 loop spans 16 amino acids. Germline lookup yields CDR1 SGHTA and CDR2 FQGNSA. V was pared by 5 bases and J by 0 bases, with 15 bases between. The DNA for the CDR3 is TGTGCCAGCAGCGCCCGACAGGGAGGTAGCACAGATACGCAGTATTTT. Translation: CASSARQGGSTDTQYF.

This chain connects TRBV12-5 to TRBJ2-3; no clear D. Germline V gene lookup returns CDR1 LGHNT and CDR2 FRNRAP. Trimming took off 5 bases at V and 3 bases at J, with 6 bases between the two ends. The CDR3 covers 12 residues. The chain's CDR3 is CASGPPTDTQYF. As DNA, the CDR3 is TGTGCTAGTGGTCCACCGACAGATACGCAGTATTTT. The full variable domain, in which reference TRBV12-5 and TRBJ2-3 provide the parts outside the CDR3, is DARVTQTPRHKVTEMGQEVTMRCQPILGHNTVFWYRQTMMQGLELLAYFRNRAPLDDSGMPKDRFSAEMPDATLATLKIQPSEPRDSAVYFCASGPPTDTQYFGPGTRLTVL.

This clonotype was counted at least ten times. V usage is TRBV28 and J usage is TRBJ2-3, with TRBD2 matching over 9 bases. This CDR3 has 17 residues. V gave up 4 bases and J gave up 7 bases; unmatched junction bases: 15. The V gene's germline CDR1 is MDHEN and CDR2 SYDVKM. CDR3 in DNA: TGTGCCAGCAGTTCGCCATCAGCGGGAGGACCCATCCATACGCAGTATTTT. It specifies CASSSPSAGGPIHTQYF.

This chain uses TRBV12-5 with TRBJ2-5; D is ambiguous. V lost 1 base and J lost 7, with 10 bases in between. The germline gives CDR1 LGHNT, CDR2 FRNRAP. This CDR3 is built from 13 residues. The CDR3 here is CASGLDPRGTQYF. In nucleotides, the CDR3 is TGTGCTAGTGGTTTGGACCCCAGAGGGACCCAGTACTTC.

The CDR3: CASSLVQGPDTQYF. CDR3 coding DNA: TGTGCCAGCAGCTTAGTACAGGGCCCAGATACGCAGTATTTT. V gene TRBV5-5 combines with J gene TRBJ2-3; maybe TRBD1 (6 bases). Germline CDR1 SGHKS, CDR2 YYEKEE (reference sequence). The CDR3 totals 14 residues. Trimming took off 2 bases at V and 4 bases at J, with 11 bases between the two ends.